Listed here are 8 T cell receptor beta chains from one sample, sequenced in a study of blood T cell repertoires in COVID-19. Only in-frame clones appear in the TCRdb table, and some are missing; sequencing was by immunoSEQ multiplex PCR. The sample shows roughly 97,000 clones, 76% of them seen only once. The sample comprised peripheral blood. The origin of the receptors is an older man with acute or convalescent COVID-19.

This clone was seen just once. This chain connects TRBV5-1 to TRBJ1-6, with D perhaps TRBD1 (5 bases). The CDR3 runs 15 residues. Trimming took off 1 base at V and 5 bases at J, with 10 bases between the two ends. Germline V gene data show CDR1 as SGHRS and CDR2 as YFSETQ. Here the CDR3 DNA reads TGCGCCAGCAGCTTGTCAGGAGGGGATAATTCACCCCTCCACTTT. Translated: CASSLSGGDNSPLHF.

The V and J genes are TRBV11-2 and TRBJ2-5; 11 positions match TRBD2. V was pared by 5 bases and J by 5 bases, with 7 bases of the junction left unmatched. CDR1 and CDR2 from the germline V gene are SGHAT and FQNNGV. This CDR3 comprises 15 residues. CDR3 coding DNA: TGTGCCAGCAGCCAAACTAGCGGGAGATGGGAGACCCAGTACTTC. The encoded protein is CASSQTSGRWETQYF.

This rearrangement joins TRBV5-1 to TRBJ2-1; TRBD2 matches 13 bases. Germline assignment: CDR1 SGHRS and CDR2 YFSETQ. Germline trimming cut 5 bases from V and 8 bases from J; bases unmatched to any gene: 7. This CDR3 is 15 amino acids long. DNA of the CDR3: TGCGCCAGCAGTCACGGACTAGCGGGGGATGATGAGCAGTTCTTC. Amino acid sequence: CASSHGLAGDDEQFF.

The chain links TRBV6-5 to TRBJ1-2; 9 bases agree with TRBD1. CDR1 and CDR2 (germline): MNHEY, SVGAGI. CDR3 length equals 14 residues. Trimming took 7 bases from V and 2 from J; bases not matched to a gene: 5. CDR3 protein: CASNRQGVNYGYTF. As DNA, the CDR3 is TGTGCCAGCAATCGACAGGGGGTGAACTATGGCTACACCTTC.

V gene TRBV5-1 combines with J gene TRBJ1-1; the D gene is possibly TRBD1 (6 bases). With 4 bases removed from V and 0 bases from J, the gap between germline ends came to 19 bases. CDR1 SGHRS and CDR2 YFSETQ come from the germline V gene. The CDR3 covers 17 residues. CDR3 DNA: TGCGCCAGCAGCCTCGTGGGGGCGGCGAGTATGAACACTGAAGCTTTCTTT. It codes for CASSLVGAASMNTEAFF.

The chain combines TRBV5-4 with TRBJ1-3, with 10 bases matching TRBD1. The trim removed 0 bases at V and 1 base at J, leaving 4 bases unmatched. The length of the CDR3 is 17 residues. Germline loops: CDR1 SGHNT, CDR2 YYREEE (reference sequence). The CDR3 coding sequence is TGTGCCAGCAGCTTGGGACAGGGGGCAGGTTCTGGAAACACCATATATTTT. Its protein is CASSLGQGAGSGNTIYF.

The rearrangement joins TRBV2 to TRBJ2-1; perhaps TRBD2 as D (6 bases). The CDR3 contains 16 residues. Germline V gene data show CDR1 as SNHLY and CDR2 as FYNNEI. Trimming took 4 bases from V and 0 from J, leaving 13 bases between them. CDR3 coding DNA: TGTGCCAGCAGTGGAACGGGCGGGAACTCCTACAATGAGCAGTTCTTC. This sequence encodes CASSGTGGNSYNEQFF.

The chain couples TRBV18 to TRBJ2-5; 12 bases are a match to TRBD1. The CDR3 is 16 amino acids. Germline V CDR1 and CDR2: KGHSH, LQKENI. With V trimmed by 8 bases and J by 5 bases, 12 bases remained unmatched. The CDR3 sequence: CASRRGTGGVRETQYF. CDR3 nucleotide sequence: TGTGCCAGCAGACGGGGGACAGGGGGCGTACGGGAGACCCAGTACTTC.